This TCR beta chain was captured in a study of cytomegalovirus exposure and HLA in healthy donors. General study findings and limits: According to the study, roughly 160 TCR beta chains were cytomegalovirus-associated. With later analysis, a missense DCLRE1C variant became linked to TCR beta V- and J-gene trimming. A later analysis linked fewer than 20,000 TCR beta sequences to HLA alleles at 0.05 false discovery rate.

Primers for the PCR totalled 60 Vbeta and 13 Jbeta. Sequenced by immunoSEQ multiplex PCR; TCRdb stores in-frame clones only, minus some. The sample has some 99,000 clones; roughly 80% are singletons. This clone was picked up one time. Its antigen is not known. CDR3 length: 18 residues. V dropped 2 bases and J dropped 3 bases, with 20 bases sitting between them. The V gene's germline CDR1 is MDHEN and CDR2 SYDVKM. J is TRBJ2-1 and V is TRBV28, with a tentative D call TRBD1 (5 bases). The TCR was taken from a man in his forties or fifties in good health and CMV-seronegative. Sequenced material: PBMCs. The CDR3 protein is CASSLDPLQRTIYNEQFF. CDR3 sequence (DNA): TGTGCCAGCAGTTTAGACCCCTTACAGAGGACAATCTACAATGAGCAGTTCTTC.